These 27 T cell receptor beta chains were sequenced from one sample in a study of control samples from healthy donors and cancer patients. Data came from immunoSEQ multiplex PCR; TCRdb stores just in-frame clones and leaves some out. The sample gives 150,000 to 200,000 clones, 70% to 90% of which show up once; more than 1.5% is in the top ten. The sequenced material came from blood. These receptors were collected from a man aged 18 to 35 in good health.

CDR3 bases: TGTGCCAGCAGCTTAGGGACTAGCACAGATACGCAGTATTTT. It encodes CASSLGTSTDTQYF. This rearrangement joins TRBV5-6 to TRBJ2-3, with D perhaps matching TRBD2 (6 bases). The CDR3 is 14 amino acids. Germline V CDR1 and CDR2: SGHDT, YYEEEE. V shed 2 bases and J shed 0 bases, with 7 bases lying between them.

The rearrangement joins TRBV28 to TRBJ1-2, with a possible D match to TRBD1 (6 bases). The germline V gene encodes CDR1 MDHEN and CDR2 SYDVKM. V lost 6 bases and J lost 8, with 10 bases in between. The CDR3 sequence is 11 residues long. CDR3 residues: CASSAQGGYTF. The CDR3 region has the DNA TGTGCCAGCAGCGCCCAGGGGGGCTACACCTTC.

V gene TRBV7-9 combines with J gene TRBJ1-1; D is undetermined. This CDR3 has 11 residues. V shed 5 bases and J shed 4 bases, with 5 bases lying between them. Per germline, CDR1 SEHNR and CDR2 FQNEAQ (reference sequence). CDR3 in DNA: TGTGCCAGCAGCACAACCACTGAAGCTTTCTTT. This translates into CASSTTTEAFF.

The chain employs TRBV12-3 or TRBV12-4 and TRBJ2-3, with D hard to call. The CDR3 consists of 12 residues. Trimming stripped 6 bases from V and 4 bases from J, with 8 bases between. The CDR3 DNA reads TGTGCCAGCAGCCTCAAGCCAGATACGCAGTATTTT. Translated, it gives CASSLKPDTQYF.

This rearrangement joins TRBV2 to TRBJ1-1; D remains ambiguous. Trimming cost V 3 bases and J 3 bases, with 17 bases left between them. The CDR3 is made up of 16 amino acids. Germline V gives CDR1 SNHLY, CDR2 FYNNEI. The CDR3 spells CASSEEGYVSDTEAFF. CDR3 coding DNA: TGTGCCAGCAGTGAGGAAGGGTACGTGTCAGACACTGAAGCTTTCTTT. Supplemented by reference TRBV2 and TRBJ1-1, the full variable domain reads EPEVTQTPSHQVTQMGQEVILRCVPISNHLYFYWYRQILGQKVEFLVSFYNNEISEKSEIFDDQFSVERPDGSNFTLKIRSTKLEDSAMYFCASSEEGYVSDTEAFFGQGTRLTVV.

The rearrangement joins TRBV5-5 to TRBJ2-5, with D tentatively TRBD1 (6 bases). The germline V gene has CDR1 SGHKS and CDR2 YYEKEE (reference sequence). This CDR3 contains 15 residues. V was pared by 0 bases and J by 4 bases, with 13 bases between. CDR3 loop: CASSLEQGMGETQYF. CDR3 sequence (DNA): TGTGCCAGCAGCTTGGAACAGGGCATGGGAGAGACCCAGTACTTC. The full variable domain, in which reference TRBV5-5 and TRBJ2-5 provide the parts outside the CDR3, is DAGVTQSPTHLIKTRGQQVTLRCSPISGHKSVSWYQQVLGQGPQFIFQYYEKEERGRGNFPDRFSARQFPNYSSELNVNALLLGDSALYLCASSLEQGMGETQYFGPGTRLLVL.

The gene calls are TRBV6-2 or TRBV6-3 and TRBJ1-2, with D tentatively TRBD1 (5 bases). In germline, CDR1 is MNHEY, CDR2 SVGEGT. This CDR3 has 14 residues. V lost 5 bases to trimming and J lost 6 bases, with 16 bases between them. The CDR3, as DNA: TGTGCCAGCAGTACGGCCGACAGCAGACATGGCTACACCTTC. Translating it yields CASSTADSRHGYTF.

The genes are TRBV5-4 and TRBJ2-5, with 10 bases matching TRBD2. V dropped 10 bases and J dropped 4; count of bases not matched to a gene: 7. Germline lookup yields CDR1 SGHNT and CDR2 YYREEE (reference sequence). This CDR3 spans 13 amino acids. CDR3 residues: CAHSLAGLETQYF. DNA for the CDR3: TGTGCCCACTCACTAGCGGGGTTAGAGACCCAGTACTTC.

The V gene is TRBV19, the J gene TRBJ2-7, with D maybe TRBD2 (5 bases). CDR3 length: 13 residues. CDR1 is LNHDA, CDR2 SQIVND, per germline (reference sequence). Trimming removed 4 bases from V and 3 bases from J, with 10 bases in between. The CDR3: CASSTGNNYEQYF. In DNA form, the CDR3 reads TGTGCCAGTAGTACCGGGAATAACTACGAGCAGTACTTC.

The chain has TRBV18 and TRBJ2-7, with 7 positions matching TRBD1. The length of the CDR3 is 14 residues. Germline V lookup: CDR1 KGHSH, CDR2 LQKENI. V shed 6 bases and J 3 bases; nucleotides not matched to a gene: 8. The CDR3 here is CASSREGAYYEQYF. The CDR3 bases are TGTGCCAGCTCCCGCGAGGGGGCGTACTACGAGCAGTACTTC. The whole variable domain, filled in from reference TRBV18 and TRBJ2-7, reads NAGVMQNPRHLVRRRGQEARLRCSPMKGHSHVYWYRQLPEEGLKFMVYLQKENIIDESGMPKERFSAEFPKEGPSILRIQQVVRGDSAAYFCASSREGAYYEQYFGPGTRLTVT.

The V gene is TRBV23-1, the J gene TRBJ1-5; 9 bases fit TRBD1. TRBV23-1 is placed among ORFs of uncertain function. After removal of 5 bases from V and 3 bases from J, the junction contained 2 bases not matched to a gene. The CDR3 covers 14 residues. The CDR3 is CASSWTGDNQPQHF. The CDR3, as DNA: TGCGCCAGCAGTTGGACAGGGGACAATCAGCCCCAGCATTTT.

V usage is TRBV19 and J usage is TRBJ1-2; D is possibly TRBD1 (6 bases). CDR1 and CDR2 (germline): LNHDA, SQIVND (reference sequence). The V and J ends lost 6 bases and 4 bases respectively, with 15 bases between them. CDR3 size: 14 residues. The CDR3 reads CASRSGGRVYGYTF. The DNA for the CDR3 is TGTGCCAGTAGGTCCGGGGGGCGCGTCTATGGCTACACCTTC.

This chain joins TRBV7-2 and TRBJ1-1, with D uncertain. Germline CDR1 and CDR2: SGHTA and FQGNSA. The CDR3 has 13 amino acids. V was clipped by 5 bases and J by 10 bases, with 17 bases between them. CDR3 sequence reads: CASSQGRVLGAFF. CDR3 DNA: TGTGCCAGCAGCCAAGGTCGAGTCTTAGGAGCTTTCTTT.

This sequence joins TRBV5-5 and TRBJ1-1; TRBD1 is a possible D gene (6 bases). Germline assignment: CDR1 SGHKS and CDR2 YYEKEE (reference sequence). CDR3 length: 13 amino acids. Trimming stripped 4 bases from V and 10 bases from J, with 17 bases between. The CDR3 here is CASSPGVGGRAFF. CDR3 DNA: TGTGCCAGCAGCCCTGGCGTCGGGGGCCGAGCTTTCTTT.

The rearrangement links TRBV19 to TRBJ1-1; maybe TRBD1 (5 bases). Between the trimmed V and J ends, which lost 8 bases and 6 bases, there was a span of 22 bases. The CDR3 has 15 amino acids. Germline V CDR1 and CDR2: LNHDA, SQIVND (reference sequence). CDR3: CASLRFWGDRAEAFF. DNA for the CDR3: TGTGCCAGTCTCCGTTTTTGGGGGGATCGAGCTGAAGCTTTCTTT.

The chain joins TRBV6-6 to TRBJ1-6; TRBD1 might be the D (5 bases). The CDR3 is made up of 14 amino acids. From germline, CDR1 is MNHNY and CDR2 SVGAGI (reference sequence). Trimming removed 0 bases at V and 7 bases at J, with 7 bases between. The CDR3 loop reads CASSYSAGNSPLHF. The CDR3 nucleotides are TGTGCCAGCAGTTACTCCGCAGGGAATTCACCCCTCCACTTT.

V and J are TRBV4-2 and TRBJ1-5; tentative D call: TRBD1 (5 bases). Germline lookup yields CDR1 LGHNA and CDR2 YNFKEQ. The CDR3 has 15 residues. V was cut by 0 bases and J by 6 bases, with 12 bases left in between. In nucleotides, the CDR3 is TGTGCCAGCAGCCAAGAAGAAGGGGCCGGTCAGCCCCAGCATTTT. This sequence encodes CASSQEEGAGQPQHF.

The gene calls are TRBV7-8 and TRBJ2-5; TRBD1 matches at 9 bases. Germline-derived CDR1 and CDR2 are SGHVS and FQNEAQ. V gave up 3 bases and J gave up 2 bases; unmatched junction bases: 1. The CDR3 contains 14 residues. In nucleotides, the CDR3 is TGTGCCAGCAGCTTGGGACAGGGTCAAGAGACCCAGTACTTC. It encodes CASSLGQGQETQYF.

The rearrangement uses TRBV7-9 and TRBJ2-3; tentatively, D is TRBD2 (6 bases). The V end lost 5 bases, the J end lost 3 bases, and 21 bases lay between the germline ends. Germline CDR1 is SEHNR and CDR2 is FQNEAQ (reference sequence). This CDR3 region has 17 residues. The DNA for the CDR3 is TGTGCCAGCAGCGCAGAAAGGGACCCCCGGGAGACAGATACGCAGTATTTT. It encodes CASSAERDPRETDTQYF.

The chain combines TRBV28 with TRBJ2-7; TRBD1 aligns across 7 bases. This CDR3 spans 14 amino acids. V lost 5 bases to trimming and J lost 3 bases; unmatched junction nucleotides: 7. Germline V gene sequence: CDR1 MDHEN, CDR2 SYDVKM. The CDR3 nucleotides are TGTGCCAGCAGTCACAGGGGCCTACTCTACGAGCAGTACTTC. It translates to CASSHRGLLYEQYF.

V usage is TRBV9 and J usage is TRBJ2-1; 7 nucleotides agree with TRBD1. Germline V gives CDR1 SGDLS, CDR2 YYNGEE. After removal of 4 bases from V and 0 bases from J, the junction contained 1 base not matched to a gene. This CDR3 has 14 amino acids. For the CDR3, the DNA is TGTGCCAGCAGCCGGGACAGCTCCTACAATGAGCAGTTCTTC. Residues: CASSRDSSYNEQFF. Combining the CDR3 with reference TRBV9 and TRBJ2-1 gives the whole variable domain DSGVTQTPKHLITATGQRVTLRCSPRSGDLSVYWYQQSLDQGLQFLIQYYNGEERAKGNILERFSAQQFPDLHSELNLSSLELGDSALYFCASSRDSSYNEQFFGPGTRLTVL.

Here the CDR3 DNA reads TGTGCCACCGGGCAGGGTTCCCACGAGCAGTACTTC. It encodes CATGQGSHEQYF. The J gene is TRBJ2-7, the V gene TRBV19; a weak D match, TRBD1 (5 bases). The V gene lost 10 bases and the J gene lost 5 bases, with 15 bases spanning the gap. In germline, CDR1 is LNHDA, CDR2 SQIVND (reference sequence). The CDR3 spans 12 residues.

The rearrangement uses TRBV9 and TRBJ1-2; tentatively, D is TRBD1 (5 bases). V lost 0 bases, J lost 6 bases, and 12 bases lay in between. Germline CDR1 reads SGDLS; CDR2 reads YYNGEE. CDR3 size: 14 residues. In DNA, the CDR3 is TGTGCCAGCAGCGTAGGGGTCAGGGAGCATGGCTACACCTTC. Translated, it gives CASSVGVREHGYTF.

The chain carries TRBV6-5 and TRBJ2-5; D may be TRBD1 (7 bases). Germline values: CDR1 MNHEY, CDR2 SVGAGI. V lost 1 base, J lost 7 bases, and 16 bases lay in between. The CDR3 runs to 15 residues. This CDR3 reads CASSYFRGEHATQYF. The CDR3 coding sequence is TGTGCCAGCAGTTACTTCAGGGGGGAGCACGCGACCCAGTACTTC.

As to this clone: A read error may account for a junction end that differs from germline. This rearrangement joins TRBV20-1 to TRBJ1-2; tentatively, D is TRBD1 (5 bases). Germline V gene data show CDR1 as DFQATT and CDR2 as SNEGSKA (reference sequence). The CDR3 covers 8 residues. The CDR3 reads CSATRDYF. CDR3 bases: TGCAGTGCTACACGGGACTATTTC.

This rearrangement joins TRBV6-5 to TRBJ1-4; 9 bases align to TRBD1. The ends lost 5 bases at V and 6 bases at J; junction bases unmatched: 7. The CDR3 runs 15 residues. The germline gives CDR1 MNHEY, CDR2 SVGAGI. The CDR3 coding sequence is TGTGCCAGCAGTCAACAGGGGGCGGGGGATGAAAAACTGTTTTTT. This encodes CASSQQGAGDEKLFF.

This clone was found a few times. The rearrangement joins TRBV18 to TRBJ2-4; TRBD2 might be the D (7 bases). The CDR3 has 15 residues. V was shortened by 2 bases and J by 4 bases, with 12 bases between the two germline ends. CDR1 is KGHSH, CDR2 LQKENI, per germline. CDR3 DNA: TGTGCCAGCTCACCAATCGGGGGGCTTAAAAACATTCAGTACTTC. This translates into CASSPIGGLKNIQYF.